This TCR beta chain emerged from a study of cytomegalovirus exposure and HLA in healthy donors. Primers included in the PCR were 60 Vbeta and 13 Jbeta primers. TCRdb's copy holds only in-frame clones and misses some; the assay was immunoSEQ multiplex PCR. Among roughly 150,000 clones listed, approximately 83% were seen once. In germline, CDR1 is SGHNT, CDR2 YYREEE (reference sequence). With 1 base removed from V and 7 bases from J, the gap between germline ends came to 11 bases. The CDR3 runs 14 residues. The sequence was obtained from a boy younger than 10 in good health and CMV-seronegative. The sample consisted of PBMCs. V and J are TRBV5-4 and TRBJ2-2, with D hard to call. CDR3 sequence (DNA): TGTGCCAGCAGCTTGAGCCCTTTGGTCGGGGAGCTGTTTTTT. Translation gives CASSLSPLVGELFF.